What follows is one T cell receptor (beta chain) and its context. What it binds is unknown. The V gene end was trimmed by 6 bases and the J gene end by 0 bases; junction bases not matched to a gene: 7. The germline V gene has CDR1 SNHLY and CDR2 FYNNEI. The CDR3 spans 15 residues. The data were taken from a study of PD-1 blockade in classical Hodgkin lymphoma. Specified time point: cycle 4 day 1 (C4D1), after around six weeks of nivolumab. Relapse after autologous stem cell transplantation occurred in every patient, and brentuximab vedotin exposure varied. Each best response was a complete response, a partial response or progressive disease. The data were produced by immunoSEQ multiplex PCR, yet TCRdb's version contains in-frame clones alone and is incomplete. The table has roughly 56,000 clones, roughly nine tenths seen once. Study findings and constraints: Newly diagnosed patients reportedly trailed healthy donors in baseline TCR diversity. Complete responders' diversity at baseline resembled that of newly diagnosed patients. The study found that TCR diversity rose significantly by C4D1 in CD4+ but not CD8+ cells.

This TCR was recovered from a human donor with classical Hodgkin lymphoma. This chain joins TRBV2 and TRBJ2-7; 8 nucleotides align to TRBD1. The source material was peripheral blood mononuclear cells (PBMCs), sampled before the fourth cycle of nivolumab. CDR3: CASRAPGTGSYEQYF. The CDR3 nucleotides are TGTGCCAGCAGAGCCCCCGGGACAGGCTCCTACGAGCAGTACTTC. Variable domain in full (rest from reference TRBV2 and TRBJ2-7): EPEVTQTPSHQVTQMGQEVILRCVPISNHLYFYWYRQILGQKVEFLVSFYNNEISEKSEIFDDQFSVERPDGSNFTLKIRSTKLEDSAMYFCASRAPGTGSYEQYFGPGTRLTVT.